This entry features one T cell receptor beta chain sequence. Its matching antigen is unknown. V lost 5 bases and J lost 1; bases outside the gene matches: 7. Germline assignment: CDR1 SGHTA and CDR2 FQGNSA. The CDR3 length is 15 residues. These data come from a study of cytomegalovirus exposure and HLA in healthy donors. The PCR was carried out with 60 Vbeta primers and 13 Jbeta primers. Libraries were prepared by immunoSEQ multiplex PCR; TCRdb keeps only in-frame clonotypes and omits some of them. Altogether fewer than 150,000 clones are present, roughly 85% being singletons, with the ten largest covering approximately 6.7%. General observations from the study: Owing to their indistinguishability, certain V segments, notably TRBV6-2 and TRBV6-3, were excluded. Immune exposure information comprised only CMV serostatus.

Sequenced: PBMCs. This sequence was found in a woman in her twenties or thirties in good health and CMV-seropositive. The J gene is TRBJ2-5, the V gene TRBV7-2; 7 bases align to TRBD2. CDR3 residues: CASSKQRDFQETQYF. CDR3 bases: TGTGCCAGCAGCAAGCAGCGGGACTTCCAAGAGACCCAGTACTTC.